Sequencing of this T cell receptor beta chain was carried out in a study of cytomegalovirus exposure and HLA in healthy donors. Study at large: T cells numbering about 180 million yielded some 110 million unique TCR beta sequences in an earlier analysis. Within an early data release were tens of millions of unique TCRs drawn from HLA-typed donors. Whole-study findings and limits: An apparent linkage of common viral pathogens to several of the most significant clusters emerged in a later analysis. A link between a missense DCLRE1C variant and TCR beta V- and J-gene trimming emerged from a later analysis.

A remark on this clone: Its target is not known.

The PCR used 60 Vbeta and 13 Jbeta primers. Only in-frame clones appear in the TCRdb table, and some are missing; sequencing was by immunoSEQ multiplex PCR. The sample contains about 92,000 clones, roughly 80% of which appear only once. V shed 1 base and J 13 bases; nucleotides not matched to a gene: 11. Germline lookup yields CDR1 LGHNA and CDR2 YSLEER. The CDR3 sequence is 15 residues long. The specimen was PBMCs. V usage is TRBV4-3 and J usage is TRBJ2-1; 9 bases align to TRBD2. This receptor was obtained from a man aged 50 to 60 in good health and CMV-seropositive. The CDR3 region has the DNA TGCGCCAGCAGCCAAGGAGGTGCGGGGGGGAATTATCAGTTCTTC. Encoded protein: CASSQGGAGGNYQFF.